Shown below are 24 T cell receptor beta chains from a single sample sequenced in a study of cytomegalovirus exposure and HLA in healthy donors. The PCR used 60 Vbeta and 13 Jbeta primers. The assay was immunoSEQ multiplex PCR, and TCRdb's table has in-frame clones only and misses some. The data hold 160,000 or so clones, with nearly 80% observed a single time. Input material: PBMCs. The receptors originated from a man aged 35 to 55 in good health and CMV-seropositive.

The chain carries TRBV28 and TRBJ2-1; 10 bases agree with TRBD2. The CDR3 totals 15 residues. CDR1 is MDHEN, CDR2 SYDVKM, per germline. V lost 6 bases and J lost 7; bases outside the gene matches: 9. The CDR3 DNA sequence: TGTGCCAGCAGCTCTTCAGCGGGAGGGGGGAATGAGCAGTTCTTC. Residues: CASSSSAGGGNEQFF. Full variable domain (remainder filled in from reference TRBV28 and TRBJ2-1): DVKVTQSSRYLVKRTGEKVFLECVQDMDHENMFWYRQDPGLGLRLIYFSYDVKMKEKGDIPEGYSVSREKKERFSLILESASTNQTSMYLCASSSSAGGGNEQFFGPGTRLTVL.

V and J are TRBV7-2 and TRBJ2-1, with 8 bases lining up with TRBD1. The CDR3 length is 16 residues. Germline V lookup: CDR1 SGHTA, CDR2 FQGNSA. J gave up 4 bases and V 5 bases, and 10 bases lay outside the gene matches. CDR3 nucleotide sequence: TGTGCCAGCAGCCCTTACACCGGGACAGGTTACAATGAGCAGTTCTTC. Protein: CASSPYTGTGYNEQFF.

V gene TRBV19 combines with J gene TRBJ2-1; 9 bases align to TRBD2. The CDR3 extends over 14 amino acids. Germline trimming cut 6 bases from V and 7 bases from J; bases unmatched to any gene: 7. The V gene's germline CDR1 is LNHDA and CDR2 SQIVND (reference sequence). The CDR3 region is CASRASGVPNEQFF. The CDR3 region has the DNA TGTGCCAGTAGGGCTAGCGGGGTCCCTAATGAGCAGTTCTTC.

In DNA form, the CDR3 reads TGTGCCAGCAGGCCGGGACTAGCGGGAGAACAGTTCGGGGAGCTGTTTTTT. Translating it yields CASRPGLAGEQFGELFF. The rearrangement uses TRBV11-3 and TRBJ2-2; the match to TRBD2 covers 14 bases. Germline CDR1 is SGHNT and CDR2 is YENEEA. V gave up 6 bases and J gave up 7 bases; unmatched junction bases: 10. This CDR3 contains 17 residues.

V usage is TRBV27 and J usage is TRBJ2-1, with 9 bases fitting TRBD2. Germline V gene lookup returns CDR1 MNHEY and CDR2 SMNVEV (reference sequence). The CDR3 sequence is 15 residues long. V dropped 3 bases and J dropped 10; count of bases not matched to a gene: 10. DNA for the CDR3: TGTGCCAGCAGTTTGGTTAGCGGGAGTAAGGGCGAGCAGTTCTTC. Its translation: CASSLVSGSKGEQFF.

J is TRBJ2-7 and V is TRBV18; TRBD2 is a possible D gene (6 bases). This CDR3 has 14 amino acids. The V and J ends lost 2 bases and 6 bases respectively, with 14 bases between them. The V gene's germline CDR1 is KGHSH and CDR2 LQKENI. CDR3 in amino acids: CASSPAGRDGEQYF. The CDR3 DNA reads TGTGCCAGCTCACCAGCGGGACGTGACGGCGAGCAGTACTTC.

The chain employs TRBV2 and TRBJ2-7; 9 bases align to TRBD1. The V gene end was trimmed by 6 bases and the J gene end by 4 bases; junction bases not matched to a gene: 13. In germline, CDR1 is SNHLY, CDR2 FYNNEI. CDR3 length: 16 amino acids. CDR3 sequence (DNA): TGTGCCAGCAGCCTTGGGACAGGGATGGGGATGTACGAGCAGTACTTC. It yields the protein CASSLGTGMGMYEQYF.

The chain joins TRBV30 to TRBJ1-6, with D unresolved. This CDR3 comprises 13 residues. V dropped 0 bases and J dropped 9 bases, with 9 bases sitting between them. Per the germline V gene, CDR1 is GTSNPN and CDR2 is SVGIG (reference sequence). The CDR3 loop is CAWSVEGSSPLHF. CDR3 bases: TGTGCCTGGAGTGTTGAGGGAAGTTCACCCCTCCACTTT. Full variable domain (rest looked up from reference TRBV30 and TRBJ1-6): SQTIHQWPATLVQPVGSPLSLECTVEGTSNPNLYWYRQAAGRGLQLLFYSVGIGQISSEVPQNLSASRPQDRQFILSSKKLLLSDSGFYLCAWSVEGSSPLHFGNGTRLTVT.

The chain has TRBV28 and TRBJ2-7, with D maybe TRBD1 (5 bases). CDR1 is MDHEN, CDR2 SYDVKM, per germline. Trimming stripped 3 bases from V and 2 bases from J, with 8 bases between. CDR3 length: 13 amino acids. The CDR3 nucleotides are TGTGCCAGCAGTTTCTCAGGGACCTACGAGCAGTACTTC. Amino acids: CASSFSGTYEQYF. The full variable domain, with the rest looked up from reference TRBV28 and TRBJ2-7, is DVKVTQSSRYLVKRTGEKVFLECVQDMDHENMFWYRQDPGLGLRLIYFSYDVKMKEKGDIPEGYSVSREKKERFSLILESASTNQTSMYLCASSFSGTYEQYFGPGTRLTVT.

J is TRBJ1-5 and V is TRBV7-8; a weak D match, TRBD1 (5 bases). V was shortened by 3 bases and J by 2 bases, with 11 bases between the two germline ends. Germline V gene lookup returns CDR1 SGHVS and CDR2 FQNEAQ. CDR3 length: 15 residues. CDR3 region: CASSFGATGNQPQHF. The CDR3 coding sequence is TGTGCCAGCAGCTTTGGGGCGACGGGCAATCAGCCCCAGCATTTT.

The chain links TRBV14 to TRBJ2-3, with a weak D call TRBD2 (6 bases). This CDR3 region has 15 residues. V lost 1 base to trimming and J lost 0 bases, with 8 bases between them. Germline V gene data show CDR1 as SGHDN and CDR2 as FVKESK. The CDR3 here is CASSQAGTSTDTQYF. The CDR3, as DNA: TGTGCCAGCAGCCAAGCAGGGACTAGCACAGATACGCAGTATTTT.

V is TRBV13 and J is TRBJ2-7; 13 bases fit TRBD2. Trimming took 4 bases from V and 7 from J; bases not matched to a gene: 10. Germline CDR1 and CDR2: PRHDT and FYEKMQ (reference sequence). This CDR3 contains 16 residues. The CDR3 protein is CASSWGTSGAAGEQYF. The CDR3 DNA follows: TGTGCCAGCAGCTGGGGGACTAGCGGGGCCGCCGGGGAGCAGTACTTC.

This clone came up once. This rearrangement joins TRBV12-5 to TRBJ1-4; 9 bases line up with TRBD1. This CDR3 spans 14 amino acids. The germline CDR1 and CDR2 sequences are LGHNT and FRNRAP. J lost 8 bases, V lost 7 bases, and 8 bases had no gene match. The CDR3 DNA reads TGTGCTAGTGTTCCGGGACAGGGTTACGAAAAACTGTTTTTT. It codes for CASVPGQGYEKLFF.

The chain joins TRBV6-1 to TRBJ1-5; 11 bases agree with TRBD1. Germline assignment: CDR1 MNHNS and CDR2 SASEGT. The V gene end was trimmed by 1 base and the J gene end by 7 bases; junction bases not matched to a gene: 3. The CDR3 runs 15 residues. The CDR3 loop reads CASSEGTGGRQPQHF. CDR3 nucleotide sequence: TGTGCCAGCAGTGAAGGGACAGGGGGCCGACAGCCCCAGCATTTT.

This clone was recorded a few times. This rearrangement joins TRBV5-1 to TRBJ2-7, with D tentatively TRBD1 (6 bases). The V gene's germline CDR1 is SGHRS and CDR2 YFSETQ. V dropped 1 base and J dropped 0 bases, with 11 bases sitting between them. This CDR3 spans 15 amino acids. This chain's CDR3 is CASSLLTGTSYEQYF. DNA for the CDR3: TGCGCCAGCAGCTTGCTTACAGGGACCTCCTACGAGCAGTACTTC.

The chain has TRBV7-2 and TRBJ2-3; the match to TRBD2 covers 14 bases. CDR1 is SGHTA and CDR2 is FQGNSA in the germline V gene. This CDR3 is 15 amino acids long. V gave up 5 bases and J gave up 5 bases; unmatched junction bases: 3. CDR3 amino acids: CASSRGLAGVDTQYF. The CDR3 nucleotides are TGTGCCAGCAGCCGGGGACTAGCGGGAGTAGATACGCAGTATTTT.

This chain joins TRBV4-1 and TRBJ1-2; TRBD1 aligns across 9 bases. J was trimmed by 5 bases and V by 4 bases; bases with no gene match: 11. The CDR3 runs 16 residues. Germline-derived CDR1 and CDR2 are MGHRA and YSYEKL. The CDR3, as DNA: TGCGCCAGCAGCCGGGGACAGGGAGCCGAGAGATATGGCTACACCTTC. This gives the protein CASSRGQGAERYGYTF.

The CDR3 DNA sequence: TGTGCCAGCAGTCCCCCGGGACAGGGGTCAAGGAATGAGCAGTTCTTC. Protein: CASSPPGQGSRNEQFF. The V gene is TRBV6-6, the J gene TRBJ2-1, with TRBD1 matching 10 bases. This CDR3 region has 16 residues. Germline CDR1 reads MNHNY; CDR2 reads SVGAGI (reference sequence). J lost 7 bases, V lost 5 bases, and 11 bases had no gene match.

A note on this clone: Relative to the germline gene, one junction end is altered; a read error may explain this. The genes are TRBV7-7 and TRBJ2-3, with D perhaps TRBD2 (6 bases). Germline V CDR1 and CDR2: SSHAT, FNYEAQ (reference sequence). CDR3 length: 14 amino acids. This CDR3 is CASSLGATSDTQYF. The CDR3 DNA reads as TGTGCTAGCAGCTTAGGGGCGACTAGTGATACGCAGTATTTT.

The chain uses TRBV28 and TRBJ2-7; 7 bases agree with TRBD1. This CDR3 comprises 15 residues. The germline V gene encodes CDR1 MDHEN and CDR2 SYDVKM. V was clipped by 7 bases and J by 4 bases; unmatched bases: 13. CDR3 protein: CASKGAGTEKYEQYF. CDR3 nucleotides: TGTGCCAGCAAAGGGGCCGGGACAGAAAAATACGAGCAGTACTTC.

The chain carries TRBV5-1 and TRBJ2-6; a possible D gene is TRBD2 (5 bases). The CDR3 is 16 amino acids. V shed 2 bases and J shed 0 bases, with 9 bases lying between them. Germline V gene lookup returns CDR1 SGHRS and CDR2 YFSETQ. In DNA form, the CDR3 reads TGCGCCAGCAGCTTTGGTGAGGGCTCTGGGGCCAACGTCCTGACTTTC. This sequence encodes CASSFGEGSGANVLTF.

This chain joins TRBV6-6 and TRBJ1-5; 8 bases are shared with TRBD1. Germline V gives CDR1 MNHNY, CDR2 SVGAGI (reference sequence). CDR3 length equals 14 residues. J gave up 5 bases and V 4 bases, and 4 bases lay outside the gene matches. The CDR3 region has the DNA TGTGCCAGCAGTTTTGGACAGGGCGATCAGCCCCAGCATTTT. It codes for CASSFGQGDQPQHF.

The chain couples TRBV5-4 to TRBJ1-2; 8 nucleotides match TRBD1. This CDR3 has 14 residues. V dropped 3 bases and J dropped 4; count of bases not matched to a gene: 5. Germline CDR1 is SGHNT and CDR2 is YYREEE (reference sequence). CDR3 nucleotides: TGTGCCAGCAGCTCTCAGGGGGCTGGCTATGGCTACACCTTC. This encodes CASSSQGAGYGYTF.

CDR3 sequence (DNA): TGTGCCTGGAGACAGGGACCGGGCACCGGGGAGCTGTTTTTT. Encoded protein: CAWRQGPGTGELFF. The J gene is TRBJ2-2, the V gene TRBV30; D perhaps matches TRBD1 (6 bases). Germline CDR1 GTSNPN, CDR2 SVGIG (reference sequence). The CDR3 has 14 amino acids. Trimming took 3 bases from V and 4 from J, leaving 12 bases between them.